This T cell receptor beta chain was sequenced for a study of cytomegalovirus exposure and HLA in healthy donors. Primers included in the PCR were 60 Vbeta and 13 Jbeta primers. Using immunoSEQ multiplex PCR, the repertoire was profiled, and TCRdb retains in-frame clones only, with some absent. The sample has 150,000 to 180,000 clones; approximately 80% are singletons. The CDR3 runs to 11 residues. Unmatched junction bases numbered 6, after V lost 6 bases and J lost 8 bases. Germline values: CDR1 DFQATT, CDR2 SNEGSKA (reference sequence). This clone was seen only a few times. This sequence was found in a woman between 50 and 59 years old in good health and CMV-seropositive. Sequencing input: PBMCs. The rearrangement joins TRBV20-1 to TRBJ1-1, with 7 bases identical to TRBD1. The DNA for the CDR3 is TGCAGTGCCTCGACAGGGCTCGAAGCTTTCTTT. This codes for CSASTGLEAFF.